Listed below are T cell receptor beta chains from one sample, sequenced in a study of Graves' ophthalmopathy and Graves' hyperthyroidism. MiXCR, applied by TCRdb to the multiplex PCR reads, yields one record per CDR3 protein. The sample contains some 410,000 distinct CDR3 sequences, 20% to 25% of which appear only once. Source material: peripheral blood. The receptors come from a woman aged 18 to 35 with stable Graves' hyperthyroidism. Both conserved end residues are part of each CDR3. The order of the fields is clone size, V gene, D gene, CDR3 length, J gene, CDR3 DNA, CDR3 protein. D genes are given only for firm matches. Only some rows state a clone size, as once, few, many or a class for expanded clones.

size: many; V: TRBV25-1; D: TRBD1; length: 16; J: TRBJ2-3; DNA: TGTGCCAGCAGTGAATTTTGGACAGGGGGCACAGATACGCAGTATTTT; CDR3: CASSEFWTGGTDTQYF
size: many; V: TRBV6-6; D: TRBD2; length: 20; J: TRBJ2-7; DNA: TGTGCCAGCAGGGGGCGACGGACTAGCGGGAGGCGAAAGGGGTACTACGAGCAGTACTTC; CDR3: CASRGRRTSGRRKGYYEQYF
size: many; V: TRBV7-9; D: NA; length: 14; J: TRBJ2-7; DNA: TGTGCCAGCAGCACTCCGGGACAAACTTACGAGCAGTACTTC; CDR3: CASSTPGQTYEQYF
size: many; V: TRBV7-9; D: NA; length: 13; J: TRBJ2-1; DNA: TGTGCCAGCAGCTTAAGCGTAGGGGATGAGCAGTTCTTC; CDR3: CASSLSVGDEQFF
size: few; V: TRBV24-1; D: NA; length: 15; J: TRBJ2-5; DNA: TGTGCCACCAGTGATTTGACCGGTTGGCAAGAGACCCAGTACTTC; CDR3: CATSDLTGWQETQYF
size: few; V: TRBV2; D: TRBD2; length: 12; J: TRBJ2-4; DNA: TGTGCCAGCAAGGCGGGAGGAAACATTAAGTACTTC; CDR3: CASKAGGNIKYF
size: many; V: TRBV12-3/TRBV12-4; D: NA; length: 13; J: TRBJ2-5; DNA: TGTGCCAGCAGTTTACTTCAGCAAGAGACCCAGTACTTC; CDR3: CASSLLQQETQYF
size: NA; V: TRBV12-3/TRBV12-4; D: TRBD1; length: 14; J: TRBJ1-2; DNA: TGTGCCAGCGGACTTCGACAGGGGCCGAGAGTCTACACCTTC; CDR3: CASGLRQGPRVYTF
size: NA; V: TRBV10-1; D: NA; length: 16; J: TRBJ2-5; DNA: TGCGCCAGCAGTGTAGGAGGAGAGACCAACCAAGAGACCCAGTACTTC; CDR3: CASSVGGETNQETQYF
size: many; V: TRBV19; D: NA; length: 11; J: TRBJ2-2; DNA: TGTGCCGTCTCAAGCGGGGGGGAGCTGTTTTTT; CDR3: CAVSSGGELFF
size: many; V: TRBV9; D: NA; length: 14; J: TRBJ1-6; DNA: TGTGCCAGCAGCGCGCGGGACGAGGATTCACCCCTCCACTTT; CDR3: CASSARDEDSPLHF
size: many; V: TRBV20-1; D: NA; length: 15; J: TRBJ1-5; DNA: TGCAGTGCCATGGGACGGACCTTTAGCAATCAGCCCCAGCATTTT; CDR3: CSAMGRTFSNQPQHF
size: many; V: TRBV5-1; D: TRBD2; length: 18; J: TRBJ2-2; DNA: TGCGCCAGCAGCGGACTAGCGGGAGGGACCCTCGACACCGGGGAGCTGTTTTTT; CDR3: CASSGLAGGTLDTGELFF
size: many; V: TRBV30; D: NA; length: 14; J: TRBJ1-2; DNA: TGTGCCTGGACTATCAGGGGATTTAACTATGGCTACACCTTC; CDR3: CAWTIRGFNYGYTF
size: many; V: TRBV10-1; D: TRBD1; length: 14; J: TRBJ1-2; DNA: TGCGCCAGCAGATTGACAGGGTTCGGCTATGGCTACACCTTC; CDR3: CASRLTGFGYGYTF
size: many; V: TRBV10-1; D: TRBD2; length: 16; J: TRBJ2-2; DNA: TGCGCCAGCGGGTCTAGCGGGGACGGTTTGACCGGGGAGCTGTTTTTT; CDR3: CASGSSGDGLTGELFF
size: many; V: TRBV30; D: NA; length: 12; J: TRBJ2-5; DNA: TGTGCCTGGAGTGCCACCCATGTGACCCAGTACTTC; CDR3: CAWSATHVTQYF
size: many; V: TRBV20-1; D: NA; length: 14; J: TRBJ2-5; DNA: TGCAGTGCTAGAGATGAGACAGGTTTAGAGACCCAGTACTTC; CDR3: CSARDETGLETQYF
size: NA; V: TRBV5-1; D: TRBD2; length: 15; J: TRBJ2-7; DNA: TGCGCCAGCAGCATTGCCGGGACTAGCGGCTACGAGCAGTACTTC; CDR3: CASSIAGTSGYEQYF
size: NA; V: TRBV28; D: NA; length: 14; J: TRBJ2-2; DNA: TGTGCCAGCACCGTGGGAGGGAACACCGGGGAGCTGTTTTTT; CDR3: CASTVGGNTGELFF
size: many; V: TRBV9; D: NA; length: 14; J: TRBJ1-1; DNA: TGTGCCAGCAGCACCAGGGGCGACAACACTGAAGCTTTCTTT; CDR3: CASSTRGDNTEAFF
size: NA; V: TRBV6-1; D: NA; length: 12; J: TRBJ2-2; DNA: TGTGCCACCGCTCAGGACACCGGGGAGCTGTTTTTT; CDR3: CATAQDTGELFF
size: many; V: TRBV27; D: TRBD1; length: 16; J: TRBJ2-5; DNA: TGTGCCAGCAGTTTACGTACAGGGGCCTTCCAAGAGACCCAGTACTTC; CDR3: CASSLRTGAFQETQYF
size: many; V: TRBV20-1; D: NA; length: 14; J: TRBJ2-1; DNA: TGCAGTGCTAGAGATCTGAAGGGCCTTAATGAGCAGTTCTTC; CDR3: CSARDLKGLNEQFF
size: many; V: TRBV29-1; D: NA; length: 13; J: TRBJ1-5; DNA: TGCAGCGTTGGGGAAAGGCGAAATCAGCCCCAGCATTTT; CDR3: CSVGERRNQPQHF
size: many; V: TRBV30; D: TRBD1; length: 14; J: TRBJ1-2; DNA: TGTGCCTGGAGTACCCTAGGGACAGGGCTCGGCTACACCTTC; CDR3: CAWSTLGTGLGYTF
size: NA; V: TRBV5-1; D: NA; length: 15; J: TRBJ2-3; DNA: TGCGCCAGCAGCTTGGAAGCTAGAGTCACAGATACGCAGTATTTT; CDR3: CASSLEARVTDTQYF
size: NA; V: TRBV6-2/TRBV6-3; D: NA; length: 17; J: TRBJ1-5; DNA: TGTGCCAGCAGCACTTCAGGGCCTATAGCTGGCAATCAGCCCCAGCATTTT; CDR3: CASSTSGPIAGNQPQHF
size: few; V: TRBV6-1; D: NA; length: 14; J: TRBJ2-5; DNA: TGTGCCAGCAGTGAGGGACCGCGCCCCGAGACCCAGTACTTC; CDR3: CASSEGPRPETQYF
size: many; V: TRBV7-6; D: NA; length: 15; J: TRBJ2-6; DNA: TGTGCCAGCAGCCTATTGGGTATCGGGGCCAACGTCCTGACTTTC; CDR3: CASSLLGIGANVLTF
size: many; V: TRBV6-2/TRBV6-3; D: NA; length: 13; J: TRBJ2-5; DNA: TGTGCCAGCAGTTACTACGGAGGAGAGACCCAGTACTTC; CDR3: CASSYYGGETQYF
size: many; V: TRBV6-1; D: NA; length: 11; J: TRBJ1-6; DNA: TGTGCCAGCAGTGAGGGTGGACCCCTCCACTTT; CDR3: CASSEGGPLHF
size: NA; V: TRBV29-1; D: NA; length: 12; J: TRBJ2-7; DNA: TGCAGCGTTCTTATCGGTTCTAGCGAGCAGTACTTC; CDR3: CSVLIGSSEQYF
size: many; V: TRBV6-5; D: NA; length: 14; J: TRBJ1-1; DNA: TGTGCCAGCAGTTACTCGAAGGACGGCACTGAAGCTTTCTTT; CDR3: CASSYSKDGTEAFF
size: many; V: TRBV11-1; D: NA; length: 17; J: TRBJ2-7; DNA: TGTGCCAGCAGCTTAATTCCCCCGGGACTTAGCTCCTACGAGCAGTACTTC; CDR3: CASSLIPPGLSSYEQYF
size: many; V: TRBV30; D: NA; length: 11; J: TRBJ2-7; DNA: TGTGCCTGGAGCGGTACCTACGAGCAGTACTTC; CDR3: CAWSGTYEQYF
size: NA; V: TRBV6-1; D: TRBD1; length: 15; J: TRBJ2-7; DNA: TGTGCCAGCACCGGACAGGGGGGAATTTTCTACGAGCAGTACTTC; CDR3: CASTGQGGIFYEQYF
size: many; V: TRBV6-1; D: NA; length: 15; J: TRBJ2-5; DNA: TGTGCCAGCAGTGCCCAACGGACATCTCAAGAGACCCAGTACTTC; CDR3: CASSAQRTSQETQYF
size: many; V: TRBV7-3; D: TRBD1; length: 15; J: TRBJ1-1; DNA: TGTGCCAGCAGCATATCGCGGGACAGGGGCTATGAAGCTTTCTTT; CDR3: CASSISRDRGYEAFF
size: NA; V: TRBV28; D: TRBD2; length: 15; J: TRBJ2-7; DNA: TGTGCCAGCAGTTTAGCCAGCGGGGGGGCCGGGGAGCAGTACTTC; CDR3: CASSLASGGAGEQYF
size: many; V: TRBV9; D: NA; length: 16; J: TRBJ1-1; DNA: TGTGCCAGCAGCGTAGATCTGGGCCCTGGGGGGACTGAAGCTTTCTTT; CDR3: CASSVDLGPGGTEAFF
size: few; V: TRBV29-1; D: NA; length: 11; J: TRBJ2-4; DNA: TGCAGCGTACAAGCCAAAAACATTAAGTACTTC; CDR3: CSVQAKNIKYF
size: NA; V: TRBV7-9; D: TRBD1; length: 15; J: TRBJ2-7; DNA: TGTGCCAGCAGCTTAGTAGGCAGGGGGTCAGAGGAGCAGTACTTC; CDR3: CASSLVGRGSEEQYF
size: many; V: TRBV20-1; D: TRBD2; length: 13; J: TRBJ2-7; DNA: TGCTCGGTACTAGCGGGAGGGCGCTACGAGCAGTACTTC; CDR3: CSVLAGGRYEQYF
size: few; V: TRBV6-1; D: NA; length: 15; J: TRBJ1-1; DNA: TGTGCCAGCAGTGAAGTTGACGGGGTGAACACTGAAGCTTTCTTT; CDR3: CASSEVDGVNTEAFF
size: many; V: TRBV9; D: TRBD1; length: 16; J: TRBJ1-3; DNA: TGTGCCAGCAGCGTGACAGGGGACAGCTCTGGAAACACCATATATTTT; CDR3: CASSVTGDSSGNTIYF
size: few; V: TRBV7-8; D: NA; length: 12; J: TRBJ2-7; DNA: TGTGCCAGCAGCTTAGGGCAGCCCCAGCAGTACTTC; CDR3: CASSLGQPQQYF
size: many; V: TRBV19; D: NA; length: 14; J: TRBJ1-2; DNA: TGTGCCACCAGTCCCCAGGGGCAGGACTATGGCTACACCTTC; CDR3: CATSPQGQDYGYTF
size: NA; V: TRBV18; D: NA; length: 14; J: TRBJ1-1; DNA: TGTGCCAGCTCACTGTCGGGGGCGTTCACTGAAGCTTTCTTT; CDR3: CASSLSGAFTEAFF
size: NA; V: TRBV19; D: NA; length: 15; J: TRBJ2-5; DNA: TGTGCCAGTAGTATAAGTTCAGGGCTTCGGGAGACCCAGTACTTC; CDR3: CASSISSGLRETQYF